Listed here is a single T cell receptor (beta chain). The target antigen is unknown. The data belong to a study of cytomegalovirus exposure and HLA in healthy donors. Germline values: CDR1 DFQATT, CDR2 SNEGSKA (reference sequence). CDR3 length: 11 amino acids. Trimming stripped 2 bases from V and 4 bases from J, with 3 bases between. Findings and limits, study-wide: By a later analysis, the bulk of CMV-associated TCR beta chains appeared HLA-restricted. TCR beta sequences reportedly predicted most subjects' HLA-A and HLA-B alleles accurately.

Vbeta (60) and Jbeta (13) primers were used in the PCR. TCRdb's copy holds only in-frame clones and misses some; the assay was immunoSEQ multiplex PCR. The sample carries about 180,000 clones, about 80% recorded once. This chain connects TRBV20-1 to TRBJ1-3; D gene ambiguous. Sequenced: PBMCs. The sequence was obtained from a woman in her 30s in good health and CMV-seronegative. CDR3 coding DNA: TGCAGTGCTAGACAGGGAAACACCATATATTTT. Residues: CSARQGNTIYF.